The clone carrying this TCR beta chain was observed many times. Its antigen remains unidentified. Genomic DNA, serving as template, underwent TCR beta VDJ and CDR3 profiling. TCRdb reprocessed the reads with MiXCR, giving one entry per CDR3 protein. The sample contains under 200,000 distinct CDR3 sequences, approximately 48% of which appear only once. The data were obtained in a study of CD8+CD57+ T cells in acquired aplastic anemia. Study-wide context: DNA recovered from sorted CD4+ and CD8+ cells had a mean of about 3.5 ug.

This CDR3 spans 13 amino acids. V was cut by 6 bases and J by 7 bases, with 12 bases left in between. Study-wide results and caveats: Patients shared some 30 CD8+ CDR3 sequences with controls. With respect to CD8+ Simpson's diversity, patients and controls did not differ significantly.

Selection for sequencing was limited to patients who had shown CD8+CD57+ cell expansion by flow cytometry. Each of the patients presented with severe acquired aplastic anemia. This sequence joins TRBV12-3 or TRBV12-4 and TRBJ1-4; weak D call: TRBD1 (5 bases). The sample was sorted CD4+, CD8+, or CD8+CD57+ T cells (not recorded which) from PBMCs. This TCR came from a human donor with aplastic anemia. The CDR3 nucleotides read TGTGCCAGCAGCTCGGACATGACTGAAAAACTGTTTTTT. Protein: CASSSDMTEKLFF.